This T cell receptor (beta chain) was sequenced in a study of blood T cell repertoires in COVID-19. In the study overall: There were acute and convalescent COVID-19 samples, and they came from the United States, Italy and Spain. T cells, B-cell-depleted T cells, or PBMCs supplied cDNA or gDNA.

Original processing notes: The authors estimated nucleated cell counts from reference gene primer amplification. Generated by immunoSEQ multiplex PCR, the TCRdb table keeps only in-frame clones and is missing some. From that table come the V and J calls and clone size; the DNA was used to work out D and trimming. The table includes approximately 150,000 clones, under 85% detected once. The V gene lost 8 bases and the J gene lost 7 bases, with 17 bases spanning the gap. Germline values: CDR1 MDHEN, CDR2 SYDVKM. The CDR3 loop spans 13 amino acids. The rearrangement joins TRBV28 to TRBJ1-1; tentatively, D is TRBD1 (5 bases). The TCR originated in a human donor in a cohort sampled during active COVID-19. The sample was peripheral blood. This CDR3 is CASGRAGPLEAFF. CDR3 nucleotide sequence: TGTGCCAGCGGGAGGGCAGGGCCACTTGAAGCTTTCTTT.